This is a list of T cell receptor beta chains from one sample in a study of metastatic and nonmetastatic thyroid tumors. From the PCR reads, TCRdb re-called clones with MiXCR. Here the sample spans about 45,000 clones, 4% to 5% being singletons. The sample was blood. Receptors were obtained from a female donor with papillary thyroid cancer or a benign thyroid nodule (not recorded which). Some clones in this sample may be carry-over from other donors' samples. Each CDR3 is given with its conserved first and last residue. A D gene is named only where the DNA matches it firmly. Size values are once, few and many counts, or a class for expanded clones, and some rows have none.

d_gene	len	v_gene	abundance	j_gene	CDR3nt	CDR3aa
TRBD1	13	TRBV20-1	many	TRBJ1-1	TGCAGTGCTAGAGGCAGGGGGGAGACTGAAGCTTTCTTT	CSARGRGETEAFF
TRBD2	14	TRBV20-1	many	TRBJ2-1	TGCAGTGCTACTAGCGGGACCTTCTACAATGAGCAGTTCTTC	CSATSGTFYNEQFF
TRBD2	12	TRBV30	many	TRBJ2-5	TGTGCCTGCGCCGGACTAGCGGAGACCCAGTACTTC	CACAGLAETQYF
-	14	TRBV28	few	TRBJ1-5	TGTGCCAGCATTTTAGGAGTGGTCAATCAGCCCCAGCATTTT	CASILGVVNQPQHF
TRBD2	18	TRBV6-5	-	TRBJ2-6	TGTGCCAGCAGTTACAAAGCGGGAGGAATCTATGGGGCCAACCTCCTGACTTTC	CASSYKAGGIYGANLLTF
-	13	TRBV20-1	few	TRBJ1-2	TGCAGTGCTAGTAAGGGGGGACAATATGGCTACACCTTC	CSASKGGQYGYTF
-	14	TRBV2	-	TRBJ2-3	TGTGCCAGCAGTGCTGACGGTAGTACAGATACGCAGTATTTT	CASSADGSTDTQYF
-	15	TRBV6-2/TRBV6-3	medium-sized	TRBJ1-2	TGTGCCAGCAGTTACTCGAATGTGGCTGGCTATGGCTACACCTTC	CASSYSNVAGYGYTF
TRBD1	14	TRBV7-8	many	TRBJ2-1	TGTGCCAGCTTCCCGGGACAGGGGGCGGGTGAGCAGTTCTTC	CASFPGQGAGEQFF
TRBD1	16	TRBV2	few	TRBJ2-4	TGTGCCACCAGGAAGGCAGGGGGCTTTACAAAAAACATTCAGTACTTC	CATRKAGGFTKNIQYF
-	13	TRBV27	many	TRBJ2-5	TGTGCCAGTCAAAGGAAAGGGAAGGAGACCCAGTACTTC	CASQRKGKETQYF
-	15	TRBV25-1	-	TRBJ1-4	TGTGCCAGCAGTGAATATAGACAGGCTAATGAGAAACTGTTTTTT	CASSEYRQANEKLFF
-	16	TRBV6-1	few	TRBJ2-5	TGTGCCAGCAGTGAACCCGGGACGGGGATGCGGGAGACCCAGTACTTC	CASSEPGTGMRETQYF
-	15	TRBV15	many	TRBJ2-7	TGTGCCACCAGCAGAGATGAGGGGGGGCCAAGCGAGCAGTACTTC	CATSRDEGGPSEQYF
-	12	TRBV6-1	many	TRBJ1-1	TGTGCCAGTAAGGGGGGTCCCACTGAAGCTTTCTTT	CASKGGPTEAFF
TRBD1	17	TRBV27	-	TRBJ2-2	TGTGCCAGCAATTTTATACGGGGACAGGATAAAACCGGGGAGCTGTTTTTT	CASNFIRGQDKTGELFF
TRBD1	13	TRBV5-1	-	TRBJ2-1	TGCGCCAGCAGCGGACAGGGCTCCAATGAGCAGTTCTTC	CASSGQGSNEQFF
TRBD2	15	TRBV6-2/TRBV6-3	medium-sized	TRBJ2-1	TGTGCCAGCAGCTCAAGCGGGAGCTCCTACAATGAGCAGTTCTTC	CASSSSGSSYNEQFF
-	14	TRBV3-1	many	TRBJ1-1	TGTGCCAGCAGCCCCCGAAGGGAGACCACTGAAGCTTTCTTT	CASSPRRETTEAFF
TRBD1	15	TRBV6-1	-	TRBJ2-7	TGTGCCAGCAAAAGGGACGGGACAGGAGCCTACGAGCAGTACTTC	CASKRDGTGAYEQYF
TRBD2	16	TRBV5-4	few	TRBJ2-1	TGTGCCAGCAGCCCTCACAGGGGACTAGCAAGCAGTGAGCAGTTCTTC	CASSPHRGLASSEQFF
-	13	TRBV20-1	many	TRBJ2-7	TGCAGTGCTGAGACAGTCGTTGAGGACGAGCAGTACTTC	CSAETVVEDEQYF
-	14	TRBV5-1	-	TRBJ1-1	TGCGCCAGCAGCTTGGCTGGGATGAACACTGAAGATTTCTTT	CASSLAGMNTEDFF
-	15	TRBV30	many	TRBJ2-4	TGTGCCTGGAGTAGGGGGGGCGAATCCAAAAACATTCAGTACTTC	CAWSRGGESKNIQYF
TRBD1	14	TRBV7-8	many	TRBJ2-7	TGTGCCAGCAGCTCCCGACAGGGGACCTACGAGCAGTACTTC	CASSSRQGTYEQYF
-	14	TRBV28	-	TRBJ1-5	TGTGCCAGCAGTAGGACCGGACGAAATCAGCCCCAGCATTTT	CASSRTGRNQPQHF
-	14	TRBV6-1	few	TRBJ1-1	TGTGCCAGCATTGTTATAGGTGGCAACAATGAGGCTTTCTTT	CASIVIGGNNEAFF
TRBD2	14	TRBV29-1	many	TRBJ2-2	TGCAGCGTTGAACTAGCGGGAGATCACGGGGAGCTGTTTTTT	CSVELAGDHGELFF
-	15	TRBV10-3	-	TRBJ2-3	TGTGCCAGCCGCCCCGAACCTCCAAGCACAGATACGCAGTATTTT	CASRPEPPSTDTQYF
-	16	TRBV11-3	many	TRBJ2-1	TGTGCCAGCAGCTCACCCTTTGGGGGGCCCTACAATGAGCAGTTCTTC	CASSSPFGGPYNEQFF
TRBD2	22	TRBV6-2/TRBV6-3	few	TRBJ2-3	TGTGCCAGCACTCCAGGGACTAGCGTGAGGGCCTTCCGCCCTTTCGGCACAGATACTCAGTATTTT	CASTPGTSVRAFRPFGTDTQYF
TRBD1	15	TRBV30	-	TRBJ1-6	TGTGCCTGGCGACAGGGGAGCTCCTATAATTCACCCCTCCACTTT	CAWRQGSSYNSPLHF
-	16	TRBV15	many	TRBJ2-6	TGTGCCACCAGCAGAGATAGAGAGTCTGGGGCCAACGTCCTGACTTTC	CATSRDRESGANVLTF
-	13	TRBV30	many	TRBJ1-3	TGTGCCTGGAGTGTAGTGATTGGAAACACCATATATTTT	CAWSVVIGNTIYF
TRBD2	14	TRBV6-4	medium-sized	TRBJ2-2	TGTGCCAGCAGTGAAGTAGCGGGAGCCGGGGAGCTGTTTTTT	CASSEVAGAGELFF
-	14	TRBV12-3/TRBV12-4	few	TRBJ1-2	TGTGCCAGCAGTTTAGGGACAGAGATCTATGGCTACACCTTC	CASSLGTEIYGYTF
TRBD2	17	TRBV5-1	few	TRBJ2-1	TGCGCCAGCAGCTTAGTTCTAATTAGCGGGAGGACCAATGAGCAGTTCTTC	CASSLVLISGRTNEQFF
-	10	TRBV30	many	TRBJ2-5	TGTGCCAGCGAGTGGGAGACCCAGTACTTC	CASEWETQYF
TRBD2	16	TRBV10-3	few	TRBJ2-1	TGTGCCATCAGTCCCGGGACTAAGGGGATCCGCAATGAGCAGTTCTTC	CAISPGTKGIRNEQFF
TRBD1	16	TRBV18	many	TRBJ2-1	TGTGCCAGCTCATCTATGGGACAGGGGGTAAACGATGAGCAGTTCTTC	CASSSMGQGVNDEQFF
TRBD1	15	TRBV12-3/TRBV12-4	-	TRBJ1-2	TGTGCCAGCAGTCGCGACCGGGACAGGGGCTATTGCTACACCTTC	CASSRDRDRGYCYTF
TRBD2	16	TRBV5-1	many	TRBJ2-5	TGCGCCAGCAGCGTTAGCGGGAGGGCCGTTCAAGAGACCCAGTACTTC	CASSVSGRAVQETQYF
TRBD2	14	TRBV6-1	many	TRBJ2-7	TGTGCCAGCAGTCTACAACGGGGGGTGGGGGAGCAGTACTTC	CASSLQRGVGEQYF
-	14	TRBV5-1	many	TRBJ2-7	TGCGCCAGCAGCTTGGATCCCAGTTCCTACGAGCAGTACTTC	CASSLDPSSYEQYF
-	14	TRBV7-2	few	TRBJ2-3	TGTGCCAGCAGCTTTAATTTGGGGGCAGATACGCAGTATTTT	CASSFNLGADTQYF
-	16	TRBV6-9	-	TRBJ1-3	TGCGCCAACAGCGGGCCCAACAGGGATTCTGGAAACACCATATATTTT	CANSGPNRDSGNTIYF
-	16	TRBV5-1	few	TRBJ1-1	TGCGCCAGCAGCTTGAGTGGCGTTGGGGTAAACACTGAAGCTTTCTTT	CASSLSGVGVNTEAFF
-	14	TRBV6-4	few	TRBJ2-3	TGTGCAAGAAGTGACTCGATGGGCGGAGATACGCAGTATTTT	CARSDSMGGDTQYF
-	16	TRBV7-3	many	TRBJ2-7	TGTGCCAGCAGCTTAGACGGTATAGGGAGCTCCTACGAGCAGTACTTC	CASSLDGIGSSYEQYF
TRBD1	13	TRBV12-3/TRBV12-4	many	TRBJ1-1	TGTGCCAGCAGTTTAGTCCCAGGGGGTGAAGCTTTCTTT	CASSLVPGGEAFF